This is a list of T cell receptor beta chains from one sample in a study of blood T cells in healthy people across ages. TCRdb processed the 5' RACE reads anew with MiXCR; each CDR3 protein has one entry. The sample records about 1.8 million distinct CDR3 sequences, roughly 50% being singletons. The sample comprised blood. These receptors were taken from a woman aged 35 to 49 in good health. Each CDR3 is given with its conserved first and last residue. A D gene is named only where the DNA matches it firmly. Expanded clones are given a class, and other clones once, few, many or no size at all.

size	D	V	J	CDR3	DNA
few	.	TRBV18	TRBJ1-6	CASSLAPGGPGGQFTPLHF	TGTGCCAGCTCCCTTGCGCCGGGTGGACCTGGGGGACAATTCACACCCCTCCACTTT
few	.	TRBV27	TRBJ1-2	CASSIGPRWGYTF	TGTGCCAGCTCTATTGGCCCTCGCTGGGGCTACACCTTC
few	.	TRBV29-1	TRBJ2-1	CSVEDPPPYNEQFF	TGCAGCGTTGAAGACCCTCCGCCCTACAATGAGCAGTTCTTC
.	.	TRBV4-1	TRBJ1-4	CASSQVPGDEKLFF	TGCGCCAGCAGCCAAGTTCCGGGGGATGAAAAACTGTTTTTT
.	TRBD2	TRBV29-1	TRBJ2-5	CSVELAGKTQYF	TGCAGCGTTGAGTTAGCGGGAAAGACCCAGTACTTC
once	TRBD1	TRBV24-1	TRBJ2-1	CATSDSGTVTYNEQFF	TGTGCCACCAGTGACAGTGGGACAGTCACCTACAATGAGCAGTTCTTC
.	.	TRBV6-1	TRBJ2-7	CASSESLGLSSYEQYF	TGTGCCAGCAGTGAATCATTGGGCCTGAGCTCCTACGAGCAGTACTTC
.	.	TRBV20-1	TRBJ1-5	CSATSGNQPQHF	TGCAGTGCTACCTCTGGCAATCAGCCCCAGCATTTT
.	.	TRBV7-2	TRBJ1-1	CASSLETGNTEAFF	TGTGCCAGCAGCTTAGAAACAGGGAACACTGAAGCTTTCTTT
.	TRBD1	TRBV4-3	TRBJ2-7	CASSQEYRGIYNEQYF	TGCGCCAGCAGCCAAGAGTACAGGGGTATATACAATGAGCAGTACTTC
.	TRBD1	TRBV12-3/TRBV12-4	TRBJ2-5	CASSLGGQGSSQETQYF	TGTGCCAGCAGTTTAGGCGGACAGGGATCATCCCAAGAGACCCAGTACTTC
.	.	TRBV12-3/TRBV12-4	TRBJ2-3	CASRRGQDTQYF	TGTGCCAGCCGGAGGGGTCAGGATACGCAGTATTTT
.	TRBD2	TRBV7-2	TRBJ2-4	CASSLGGIKNIQYF	TGTGCCAGCAGCTTGGGGGGGATCAAAAACATTCAGTACTTC
.	.	TRBV12-3/TRBV12-4	TRBJ2-7	CASSRLNYEQYF	TGTGCCAGCAGTCGCCTCAACTACGAGCAGTACTTC
few	.	TRBV20-1	TRBJ1-2	CSAPGHSLTDYGYTF	TGCAGTGCCCCTGGACACTCGCTCACGGACTATGGCTACACCTTC
.	.	TRBV5-6	TRBJ1-2	CASSFKQLHYGYTF	TGTGCCAGCAGCTTTAAACAGTTGCACTATGGCTACACCTTC
few	.	TRBV28	TRBJ1-6	CASSLSQNNSPLHF	TGTGCCAGCAGTTTATCCCAAAATAATTCACCCCTCCACTTT